This is a list of T cell receptor beta chains from one sample in a study of blood T cell repertoires in COVID-19. Only in-frame clones appear in the TCRdb table, and some are missing; sequencing was by immunoSEQ multiplex PCR. The table includes about 94,000 clones, 80% to 90% detected once. The sequencing sample was made of peripheral blood. These receptors were collected from a woman older than 75 with acute or convalescent COVID-19. Each CDR3 is given with its conserved first and last residue. Fields, in order: D gene, J gene, V gene, clone size, CDR3 protein, CDR3 DNA. A D gene is named only where the DNA matches it firmly. Clone size, where shown, is once, few, many, or a class for clones that have expanded.

. | TRBJ2-1 | TRBV5-1 | . | CASSLRGNSDSNEQFF | TGCGCCAGCAGCTTGAGGGGAAATTCGGACAGCAATGAGCAGTTCTTC
. | TRBJ1-4 | TRBV18 | . | CASSPQMSRGSEKLFF | TGTGCCAGCTCACCACAAATGAGCCGGGGGTCGGAAAAACTGTTTTTT
TRBD1 | TRBJ2-5 | TRBV2 | . | CASSPRGDRVKETQYF | TGTGCCAGCAGTCCAAGGGGGGACAGGGTGAAAGAGACCCAGTACTTC
. | TRBJ1-3 | TRBV5-1 | . | CASSPRAQSSGNTIYF | TGCGCCAGCAGCCCCAGGGCCCAGAGCTCTGGAAACACCATATATTTT
TRBD1 | TRBJ2-2 | TRBV7-3 | . | CASSPGTGGSGELFF | TGTGCCAGCAGCCCCGGGACAGGGGGCTCCGGGGAGCTGTTTTTT
TRBD2 | TRBJ2-3 | TRBV7-2 | . | CASIRTSGLTDTQYF | TGTGCCAGCATCAGGACTAGCGGTCTTACAGATACGCAGTATTTT
. | TRBJ1-5 | TRBV18 | once | CASSPGGQPQHF | TGTGCCAGCTCACCAGGGGGCCAGCCCCAGCATTTT
. | TRBJ2-1 | TRBV5-6 | once | CASSPAPPRGSYNEQFF | TGTGCCAGCAGCCCCGCACCTCCCCGGGGCTCCTACAATGAGCAGTTCTTC
TRBD1 | TRBJ1-4 | TRBV29-1 | . | CSVATGSNEKLFF | TGCAGCGTTGCGACAGGGTCTAATGAAAAACTGTTTTTT
TRBD1 | TRBJ1-4 | TRBV27 | . | CASSLVGTEREKLFF | TGTGCCAGCAGTTTGGTCGGGACAGAGCGCGAAAAACTGTTTTTT
. | TRBJ2-5 | TRBV5-4 | once | CASSFDTQETQYF | TGTGCCAGCAGCTTTGACACCCAAGAGACCCAGTACTTC
. | TRBJ2-2 | TRBV12-5 | few | CASAVRMTGELFF | TGTGCTAGTGCCGTCAGAATGACCGGGGAGCTGTTTTTT
TRBD2 | TRBJ2-5 | TRBV5-6 | . | CASSLSGSSGRRETQYF | TGTGCCAGCAGCTTGAGTGGGAGTAGCGGGAGGAGGGAGACCCAGTACTTC
TRBD1 | TRBJ1-1 | TRBV30 | . | CACRVNGQGNTEAFF | TGTGCCTGCAGAGTAAATGGACAGGGAAACACTGAAGCTTTCTTT
TRBD1 | TRBJ1-6 | TRBV30 | once | CAWTPGGSSYNSPLHF | TGTGCCTGGACCCCAGGGGGTAGCTCCTATAATTCACCCCTCCACTTT
TRBD2 | TRBJ2-2 | TRBV5-4 | . | CASSYRTSRGTGELFF | TGTGCCAGCAGCTACCGGACTAGCCGGGGCACCGGGGAGCTGTTTTTT
TRBD2 | TRBJ2-7 | TRBV3-1/TRBV3-2 | . | CASSHTITSGSSYEQYF | TGTGCCAGCAGCCATACTATCACTAGCGGTAGCTCCTACGAGCAGTACTTC
. | TRBJ1-2 | TRBV7-8 | few | CASSLRVGYGYTF | TGTGCCAGCAGCTTACGGGTTGGCTATGGCTACACCTTC
. | TRBJ2-3 | TRBV7-2 | once | CASRKWASSLTDTQYF | TGTGCCAGCCGGAAGTGGGCTAGCTCCCTTACAGATACGCAGTATTTT
TRBD1 | TRBJ1-4 | TRBV10-3 | . | CAISEGGTGTNEKLFF | TGTGCCATCAGTGAAGGGGGGACAGGGACTAATGAAAAACTGTTTTTT
. | TRBJ2-3 | TRBV28 | few | CASSLTQGADTQYF | TGTGCCAGCAGTCTAACGCAGGGTGCAGATACGCAGTATTTT
TRBD1 | TRBJ2-3 | TRBV5-4 | . | CASSPTGSSTDTQYF | TGTGCCAGCAGCCCGACAGGGTCTAGCACAGATACGCAGTATTTT
. | TRBJ1-5 | TRBV21-1 | . | CASSTRDRRFSNQPQHF | TGTGCCAGCAGCACCCGGGACAGGCGATTTAGCAATCAGCCCCAGCATTTT
. | TRBJ1-2 | TRBV5-4 | . | CASSFPGTNYGYTF | TGTGCCAGCAGCTTCCCGGGAACTAACTATGGCTACACCTTC
TRBD1 | TRBJ2-1 | TRBV6-5 | . | CASSRDRGNEQFF | TGTGCCAGCAGTAGAGACAGGGGCAATGAGCAGTTCTTC
. | TRBJ2-5 | TRBV30 | . | CAWRGQSKTQYF | TGTGCCTGGAGGGGGCAGTCGAAGACCCAGTACTTC
. | TRBJ1-1 | TRBV6-5 | . | CASSLRGSEAFF | TGTGCCAGCAGTCTCCGGGGGTCTGAAGCTTTCTTT
. | TRBJ2-5 | TRBV7-2 | . | CASSPYKGIQETQYF | TGTGCCAGCAGCCCCTACAAGGGGATCCAAGAGACCCAGTACTTC
. | TRBJ1-1 | TRBV4-2 | . | CASSQDVRDTEAFF | TGTGCCAGCAGCCAAGATGTGAGGGACACTGAAGCTTTCTTT
TRBD1 | TRBJ1-2 | TRBV5-8 | . | CASSARGVGTDGYTF | TGTGCCAGCAGCGCGCGGGGGGTTGGGACAGATGGCTACACCTTC
TRBD2 | TRBJ2-1 | TRBV6-2/TRBV6-3 | once | CASSRLAGGNNEQFF | TGTGCCAGCAGCCGACTAGCGGGAGGGAATAATGAGCAGTTCTTC
. | TRBJ2-2 | TRBV10-3 | few | CAISESLENTGELFF | TGTGCCATCAGTGAGTCTCTAGAGAACACCGGGGAGCTGTTTTTT
TRBD2 | TRBJ2-7 | TRBV12-3/TRBV12-4 | . | CASSRPGLAGQNF | TGTGCCAGCAGTCGTCCGGGACTAGCGGGCCAGAACTTC
. | TRBJ2-1 | TRBV18 | . | CATIISGDEQFF | TGTGCCACCATAATATCGGGAGATGAGCAGTTCTTC
. | TRBJ2-4 | TRBV10-1 | . | CASSDSGKGGIQYF | TGCGCCAGCAGTGATTCCGGGAAGGGAGGCATTCAGTACTTC